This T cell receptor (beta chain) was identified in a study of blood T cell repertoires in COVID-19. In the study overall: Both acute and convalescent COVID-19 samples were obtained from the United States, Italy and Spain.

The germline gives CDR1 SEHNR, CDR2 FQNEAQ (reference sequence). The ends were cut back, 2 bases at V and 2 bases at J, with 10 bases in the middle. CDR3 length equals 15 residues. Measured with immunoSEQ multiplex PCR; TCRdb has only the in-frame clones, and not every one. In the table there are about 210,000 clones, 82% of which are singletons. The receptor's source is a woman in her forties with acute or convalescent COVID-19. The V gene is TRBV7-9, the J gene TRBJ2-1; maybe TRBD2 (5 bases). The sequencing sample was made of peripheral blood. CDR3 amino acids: CASSLLTGTYNEQFF. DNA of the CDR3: TGTGCCAGCAGCTTATTGACGGGAACCTACAATGAGCAGTTCTTC.